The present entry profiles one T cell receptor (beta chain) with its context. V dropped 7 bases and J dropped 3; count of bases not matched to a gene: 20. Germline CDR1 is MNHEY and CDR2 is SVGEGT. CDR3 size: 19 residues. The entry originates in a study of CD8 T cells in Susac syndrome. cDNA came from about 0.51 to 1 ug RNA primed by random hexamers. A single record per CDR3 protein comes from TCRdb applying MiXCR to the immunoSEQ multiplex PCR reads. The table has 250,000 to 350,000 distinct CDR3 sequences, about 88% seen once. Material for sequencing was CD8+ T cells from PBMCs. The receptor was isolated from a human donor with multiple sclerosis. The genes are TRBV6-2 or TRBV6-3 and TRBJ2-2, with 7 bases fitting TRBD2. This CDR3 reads CASITYHPLREAYTGELFF. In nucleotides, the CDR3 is TGTGCCAGCATCACTTACCATCCGTTACGGGAGGCCTACACCGGGGAGCTGTTTTTT.